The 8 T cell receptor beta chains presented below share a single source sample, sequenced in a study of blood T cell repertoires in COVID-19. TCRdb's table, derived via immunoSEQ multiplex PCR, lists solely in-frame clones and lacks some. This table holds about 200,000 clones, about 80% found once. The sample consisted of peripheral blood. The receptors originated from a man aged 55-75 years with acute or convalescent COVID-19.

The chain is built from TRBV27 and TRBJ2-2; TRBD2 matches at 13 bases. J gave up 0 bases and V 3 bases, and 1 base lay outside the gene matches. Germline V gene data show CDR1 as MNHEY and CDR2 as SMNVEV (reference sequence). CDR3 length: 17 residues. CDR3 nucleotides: TGTGCCAGCAGTTTCGGGACTAGCGGGGCGAACACCGGGGAGCTGTTTTTT. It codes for CASSFGTSGANTGELFF.

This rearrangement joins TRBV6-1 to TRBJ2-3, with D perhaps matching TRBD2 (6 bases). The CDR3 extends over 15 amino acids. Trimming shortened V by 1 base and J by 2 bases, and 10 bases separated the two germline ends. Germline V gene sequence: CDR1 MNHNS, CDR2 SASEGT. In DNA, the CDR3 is TGTGCCAGCAGTGAAGTCGGGGGTCCCACAGATACGCAGTATTTT. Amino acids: CASSEVGGPTDTQYF.

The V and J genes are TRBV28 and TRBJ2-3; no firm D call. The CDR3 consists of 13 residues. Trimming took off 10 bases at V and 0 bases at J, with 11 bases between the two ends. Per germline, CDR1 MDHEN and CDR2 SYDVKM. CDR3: CAITDTSTDTQYF. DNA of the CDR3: TGTGCCATCACAGATACTAGCACAGATACGCAGTATTTT. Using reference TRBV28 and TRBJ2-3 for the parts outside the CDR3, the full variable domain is DVKVTQSSRYLVKRTGEKVFLECVQDMDHENMFWYRQDPGLGLRLIYFSYDVKMKEKGDIPEGYSVSREKKERFSLILESASTNQTSMYLCAITDTSTDTQYFGPGTRLTVL.

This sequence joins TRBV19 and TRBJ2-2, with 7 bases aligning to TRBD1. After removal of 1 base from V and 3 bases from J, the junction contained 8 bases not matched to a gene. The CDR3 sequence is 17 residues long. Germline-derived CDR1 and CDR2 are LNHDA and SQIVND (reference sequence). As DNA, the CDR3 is TGTGCCAGTAGTATAGGAGGGCAGGGGGTTCACACCGGGGAGCTGTTTTTT. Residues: CASSIGGQGVHTGELFF.

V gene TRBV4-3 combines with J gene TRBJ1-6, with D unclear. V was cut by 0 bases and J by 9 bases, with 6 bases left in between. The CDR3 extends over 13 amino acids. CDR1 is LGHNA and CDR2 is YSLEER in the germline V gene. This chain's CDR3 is CASSQDTSSPLHF. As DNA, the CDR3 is TGCGCCAGCAGCCAAGATACTAGTTCACCCCTCCACTTT.

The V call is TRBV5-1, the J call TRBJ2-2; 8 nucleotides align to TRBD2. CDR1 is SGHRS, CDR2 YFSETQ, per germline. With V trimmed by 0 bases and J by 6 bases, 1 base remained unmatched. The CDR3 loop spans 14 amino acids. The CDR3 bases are TGCGCCAGCAGCTTGGCTAGCGGGCCCGGGGAGCTGTTTTTT. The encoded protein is CASSLASGPGELFF.

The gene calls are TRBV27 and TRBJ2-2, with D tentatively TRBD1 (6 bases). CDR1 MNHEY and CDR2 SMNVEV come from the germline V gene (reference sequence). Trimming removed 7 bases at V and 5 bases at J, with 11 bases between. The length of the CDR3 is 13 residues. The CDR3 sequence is CASKTGFTGELFF. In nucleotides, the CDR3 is TGTGCCAGCAAAACAGGGTTTACCGGGGAGCTGTTTTTT.

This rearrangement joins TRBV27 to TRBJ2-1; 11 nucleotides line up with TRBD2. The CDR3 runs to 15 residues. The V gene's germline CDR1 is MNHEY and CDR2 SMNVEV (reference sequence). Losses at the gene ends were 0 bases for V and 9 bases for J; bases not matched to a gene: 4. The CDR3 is CASSLSLAGGAEQFF. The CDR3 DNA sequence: TGTGCCAGCAGTTTATCCCTAGCGGGAGGAGCTGAGCAGTTCTTC.